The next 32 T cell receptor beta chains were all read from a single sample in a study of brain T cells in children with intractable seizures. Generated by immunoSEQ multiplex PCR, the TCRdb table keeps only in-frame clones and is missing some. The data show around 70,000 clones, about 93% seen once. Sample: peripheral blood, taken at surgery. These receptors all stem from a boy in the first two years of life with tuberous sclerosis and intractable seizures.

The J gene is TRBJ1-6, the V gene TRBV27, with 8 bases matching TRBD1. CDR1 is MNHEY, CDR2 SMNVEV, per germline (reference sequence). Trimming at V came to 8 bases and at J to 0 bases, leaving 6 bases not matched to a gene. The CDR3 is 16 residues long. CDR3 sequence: CASGWTGSSYNSPLHF. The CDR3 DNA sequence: TGTGCCAGCGGGTGGACAGGGAGCTCCTATAATTCACCCCTCCACTTT.

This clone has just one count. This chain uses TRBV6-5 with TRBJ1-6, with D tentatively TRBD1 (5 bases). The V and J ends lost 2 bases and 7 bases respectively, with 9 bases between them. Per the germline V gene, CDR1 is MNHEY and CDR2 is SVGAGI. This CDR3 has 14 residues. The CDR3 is CASSYTGGNSPLHF. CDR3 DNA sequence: TGTGCCAGCAGTTACACTGGGGGAAATTCACCCCTCCACTTT.

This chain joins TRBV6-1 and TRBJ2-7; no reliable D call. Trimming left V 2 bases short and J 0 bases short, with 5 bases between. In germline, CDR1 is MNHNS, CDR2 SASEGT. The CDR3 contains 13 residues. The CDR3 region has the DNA TGTGCCAGCAGTGAATGGGGCTCCTACGAGCAGTACTTC. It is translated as CASSEWGSYEQYF.

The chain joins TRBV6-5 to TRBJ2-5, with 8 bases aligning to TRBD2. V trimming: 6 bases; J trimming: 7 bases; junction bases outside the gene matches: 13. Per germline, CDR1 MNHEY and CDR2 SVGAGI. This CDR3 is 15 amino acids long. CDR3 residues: CASSLERETFWTQYF. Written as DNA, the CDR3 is TGTGCCAGCAGCTTAGAGCGGGAGACGTTCTGGACCCAGTACTTC.

Written as DNA, the CDR3 is TGTGCCAGCAGTGCCGTTCCTAGCGGGGGGGCCTACGAGCAGTACTTC. Translated: CASSAVPSGGAYEQYF. The chain links TRBV28 to TRBJ2-7, with 12 positions matching TRBD2. The length of the CDR3 is 16 residues. V dropped 5 bases and J dropped 2; count of bases not matched to a gene: 7. Germline-derived CDR1 and CDR2 are MDHEN and SYDVKM.

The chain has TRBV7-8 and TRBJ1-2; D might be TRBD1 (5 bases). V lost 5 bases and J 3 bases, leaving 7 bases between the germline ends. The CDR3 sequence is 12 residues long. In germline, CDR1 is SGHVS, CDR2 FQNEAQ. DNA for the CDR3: TGTGCCAGCAGCCCGGGACACTATGGCTACACCTTC. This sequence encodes CASSPGHYGYTF.

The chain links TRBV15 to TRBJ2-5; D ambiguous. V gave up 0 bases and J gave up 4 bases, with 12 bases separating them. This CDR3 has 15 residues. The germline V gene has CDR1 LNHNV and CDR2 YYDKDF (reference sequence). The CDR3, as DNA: TGTGCCACCAGCAGAGATAAGCCGGCTGGAGAGACCCAGTACTTC. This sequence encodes CATSRDKPAGETQYF.

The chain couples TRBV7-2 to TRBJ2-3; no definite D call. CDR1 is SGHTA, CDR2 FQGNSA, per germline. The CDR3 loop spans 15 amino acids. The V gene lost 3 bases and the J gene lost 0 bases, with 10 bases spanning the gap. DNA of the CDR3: TGTGCCAGCAGCTTGGACGGAACTAGCACAGATACGCAGTATTTT. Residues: CASSLDGTSTDTQYF.

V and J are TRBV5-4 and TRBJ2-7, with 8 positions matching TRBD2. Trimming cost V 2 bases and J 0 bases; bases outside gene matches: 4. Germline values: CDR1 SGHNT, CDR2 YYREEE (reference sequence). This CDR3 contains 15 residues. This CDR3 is CASSFERGTSYEQYF. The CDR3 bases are TGTGCCAGCAGCTTCGAGCGGGGGACCTCCTACGAGCAGTACTTC.

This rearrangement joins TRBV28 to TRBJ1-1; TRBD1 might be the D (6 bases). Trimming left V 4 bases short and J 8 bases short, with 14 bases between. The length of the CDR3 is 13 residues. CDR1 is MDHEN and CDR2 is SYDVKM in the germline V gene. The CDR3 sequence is CASSYAGTLEAFF. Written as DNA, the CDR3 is TGTGCCAGCAGTTACGCCGGGACATTGGAAGCTTTCTTT.

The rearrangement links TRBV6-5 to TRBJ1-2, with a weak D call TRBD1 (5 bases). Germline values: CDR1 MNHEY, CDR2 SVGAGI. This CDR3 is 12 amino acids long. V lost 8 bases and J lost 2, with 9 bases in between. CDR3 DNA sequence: TGTGCCAGCGGTTGGGGGAACTATGGCTACACCTTC. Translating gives CASGWGNYGYTF.

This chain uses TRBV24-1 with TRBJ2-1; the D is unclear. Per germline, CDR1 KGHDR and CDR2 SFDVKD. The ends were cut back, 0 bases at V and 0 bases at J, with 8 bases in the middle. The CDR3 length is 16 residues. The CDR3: CATSDLQGSSYNEQFF. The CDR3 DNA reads TGTGCCACCAGTGATTTGCAAGGCAGCTCCTACAATGAGCAGTTCTTC.

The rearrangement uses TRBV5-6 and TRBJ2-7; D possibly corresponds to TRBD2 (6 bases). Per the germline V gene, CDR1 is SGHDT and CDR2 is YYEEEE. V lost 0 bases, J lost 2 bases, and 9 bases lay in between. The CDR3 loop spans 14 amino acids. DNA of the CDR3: TGTGCCAGCAGCTTGGTCCAGCGGGCCTACGAGCAGTACTTC. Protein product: CASSLVQRAYEQYF.

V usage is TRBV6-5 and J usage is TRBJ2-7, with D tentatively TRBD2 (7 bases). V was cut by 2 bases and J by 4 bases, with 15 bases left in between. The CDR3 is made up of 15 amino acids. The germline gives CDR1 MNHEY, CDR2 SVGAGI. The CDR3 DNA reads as TGTGCCAGCAGTTACGTTCCGGGGGGCGCATACGAGCAGTACTTC. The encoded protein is CASSYVPGGAYEQYF.

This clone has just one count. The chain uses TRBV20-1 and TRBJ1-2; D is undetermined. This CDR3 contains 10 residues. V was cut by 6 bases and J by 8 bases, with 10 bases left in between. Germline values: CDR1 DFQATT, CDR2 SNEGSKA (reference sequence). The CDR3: CSATEEGYTF. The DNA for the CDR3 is TGCAGTGCCACCGAGGAAGGCTACACCTTC.

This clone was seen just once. The CDR3 loop is CASSREGTGRETQYF. In nucleotides, the CDR3 is TGTGCCAGCAGTCGAGAGGGGACAGGAAGAGAGACCCAGTACTTC. This chain uses TRBV6-5 with TRBJ2-5, with 8 positions matching TRBD1. V shed 5 bases, J shed 4 bases, and the junction held 9 bases outside the gene matches. Germline values: CDR1 MNHEY, CDR2 SVGAGI. The CDR3 sequence is 15 residues long.

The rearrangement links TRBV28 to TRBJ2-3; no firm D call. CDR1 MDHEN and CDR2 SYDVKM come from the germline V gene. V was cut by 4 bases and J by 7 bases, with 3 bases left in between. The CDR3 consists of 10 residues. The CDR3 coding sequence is TGTGCCAGCAGTTCCTATACGCAGTATTTT. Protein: CASSSYTQYF.

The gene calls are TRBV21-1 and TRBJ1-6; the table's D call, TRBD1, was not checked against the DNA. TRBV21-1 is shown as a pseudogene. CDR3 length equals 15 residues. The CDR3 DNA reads TGTGCCAGCACCCCAGGGGACAGGGGGCATTCACCCCTCCACTTT. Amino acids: CASTPGDRGHSPLHF.

The CDR3 nucleotides read TGTGCCAGCAGCTCCCGGTCCTATGGCTACACCTTC. Its translation: CASSSRSYGYTF. The chain carries TRBV5-6 and TRBJ1-2, with D hard to call. CDR3 length: 12 amino acids. CDR1 SGHDT and CDR2 YYEEEE come from the germline V gene. Trimming took 3 bases from V and 4 from J, leaving 7 bases between them.

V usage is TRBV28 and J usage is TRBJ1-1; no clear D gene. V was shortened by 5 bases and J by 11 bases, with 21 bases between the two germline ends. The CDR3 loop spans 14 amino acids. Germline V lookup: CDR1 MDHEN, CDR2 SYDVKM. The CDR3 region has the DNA TGTGCCAGCAGTCCAACGGGAGAAGGGCGGGCCGCTTTCTTT. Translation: CASSPTGEGRAAFF.

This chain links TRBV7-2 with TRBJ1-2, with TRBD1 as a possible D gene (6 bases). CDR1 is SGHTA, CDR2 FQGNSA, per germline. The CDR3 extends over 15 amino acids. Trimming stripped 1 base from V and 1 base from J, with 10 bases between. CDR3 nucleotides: TGTGCCAGCAGCTTAGAGGGCAGGGGTAACTATGGCTACACCTTC. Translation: CASSLEGRGNYGYTF.

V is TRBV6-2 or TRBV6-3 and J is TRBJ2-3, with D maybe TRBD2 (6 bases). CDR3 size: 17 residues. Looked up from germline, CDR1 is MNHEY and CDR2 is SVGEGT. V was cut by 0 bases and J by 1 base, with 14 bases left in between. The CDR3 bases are TGTGCCAGCAGTTACTCGTTCGGGAGCGACCGCACAGATACGCAGTATTTT. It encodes CASSYSFGSDRTDTQYF.

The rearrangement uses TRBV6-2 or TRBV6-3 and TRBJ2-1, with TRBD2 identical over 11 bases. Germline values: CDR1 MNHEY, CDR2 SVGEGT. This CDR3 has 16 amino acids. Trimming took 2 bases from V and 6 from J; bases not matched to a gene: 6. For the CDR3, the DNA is TGTGCCAGCAGTTACAGTCTAGCGGGAGGCGGCAATGAGCAGTTCTTC. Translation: CASSYSLAGGGNEQFF.

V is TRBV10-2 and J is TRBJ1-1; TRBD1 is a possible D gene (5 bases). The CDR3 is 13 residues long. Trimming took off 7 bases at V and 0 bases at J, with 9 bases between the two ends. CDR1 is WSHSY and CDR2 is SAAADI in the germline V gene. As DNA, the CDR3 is TGCGCCAGCACCCAGACAGTGAACACTGAAGCTTTCTTT. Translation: CASTQTVNTEAFF.

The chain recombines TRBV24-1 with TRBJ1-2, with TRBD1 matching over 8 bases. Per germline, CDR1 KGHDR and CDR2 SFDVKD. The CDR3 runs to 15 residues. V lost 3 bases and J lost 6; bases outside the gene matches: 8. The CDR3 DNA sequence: TGTGCCACCAGTGATGCCGGGACAGGACCGAATGGCTACACCTTC. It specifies CATSDAGTGPNGYTF.

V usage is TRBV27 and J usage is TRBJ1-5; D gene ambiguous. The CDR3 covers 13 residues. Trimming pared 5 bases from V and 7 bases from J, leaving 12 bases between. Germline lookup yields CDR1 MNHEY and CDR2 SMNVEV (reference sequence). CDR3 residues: CASSHLNGQPQHF. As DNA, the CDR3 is TGTGCCAGCAGTCACCTCAACGGACAGCCCCAGCATTTT.

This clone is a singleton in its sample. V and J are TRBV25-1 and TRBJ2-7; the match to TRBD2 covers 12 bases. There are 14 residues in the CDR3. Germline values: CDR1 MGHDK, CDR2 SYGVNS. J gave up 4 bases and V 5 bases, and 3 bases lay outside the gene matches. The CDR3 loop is CASSLAGGQYEQYF. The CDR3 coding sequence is TGTGCCAGCAGTCTAGCGGGAGGGCAATACGAGCAGTACTTC.

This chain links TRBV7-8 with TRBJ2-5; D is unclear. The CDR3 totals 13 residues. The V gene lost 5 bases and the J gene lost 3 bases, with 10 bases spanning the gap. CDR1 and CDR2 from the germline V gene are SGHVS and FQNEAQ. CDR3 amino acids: CASSLGPEETQYF. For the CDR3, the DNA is TGTGCCAGCAGCCTAGGCCCAGAAGAGACCCAGTACTTC.

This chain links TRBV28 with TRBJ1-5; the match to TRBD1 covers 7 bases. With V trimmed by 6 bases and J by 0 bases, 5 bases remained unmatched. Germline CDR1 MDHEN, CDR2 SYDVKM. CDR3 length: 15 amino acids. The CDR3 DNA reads TGTGCCAGCAGCCGGGACAGTCCTAGCAATCAGCCCCAGCATTTT. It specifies CASSRDSPSNQPQHF.

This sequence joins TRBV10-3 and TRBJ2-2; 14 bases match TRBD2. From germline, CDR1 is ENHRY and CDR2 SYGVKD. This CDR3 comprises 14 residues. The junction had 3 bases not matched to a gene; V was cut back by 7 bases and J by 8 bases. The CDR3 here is CAIKGLAGAGELFF. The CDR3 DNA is TGTGCCATCAAGGGACTAGCGGGAGCGGGGGAGCTGTTTTTT.

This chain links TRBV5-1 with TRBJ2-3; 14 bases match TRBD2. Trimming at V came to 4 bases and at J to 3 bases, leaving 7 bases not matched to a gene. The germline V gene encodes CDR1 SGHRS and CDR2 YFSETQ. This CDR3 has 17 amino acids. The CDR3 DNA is TGCGCCAGCAGCCTAGGACTAGCGGGGGGAACGACAGATACGCAGTATTTT. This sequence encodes CASSLGLAGGTTDTQYF.

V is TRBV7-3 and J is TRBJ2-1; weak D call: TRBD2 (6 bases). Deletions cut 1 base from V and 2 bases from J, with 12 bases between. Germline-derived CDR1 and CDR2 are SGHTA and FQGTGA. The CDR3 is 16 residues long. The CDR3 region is CASSLIFAGPYNEQFF. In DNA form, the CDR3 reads TGTGCCAGCAGCTTAATTTTCGCGGGACCCTACAATGAGCAGTTCTTC.